The text below deals with one TCR beta chain. This clone was seen once. The target of this receptor is not known. Base qualities were left out, and no much larger clone turns up one base away. The donors were healthy, HIV-negative adults who had no recently reported acute infections or vaccinations. All donors were Caucasian adults living in Nashville, Tennessee, USA. Magnetic negative selection was used to enrich CD4+ T cells, after which naive cells were positively selected on CD45RA and the negative fraction became the memory subset. Blood was collected by leukapheresis, and PBMCs were isolated by Ficoll-Histopaque density gradient centrifugation and then cryopreserved in liquid nitrogen vapor phase. Analytical flow cytometry was used to check the purity and quantity of each magnetically sorted T cell population. Genomic DNA was isolated from every sorted fraction and measured by UV absorbance on a Nanodrop 2000c.

The data originate from a study of shared clonotypes between healthy human individuals (dated by TCRdb to the early 2020s). For the wider study: A couple of women and a few men aged 18 to 49 years were included in the cohort. To estimate repertoire size and how much clonotypes are shared between individuals, the study performed deep sequencing of blood TCR repertoires from roughly five healthy adults. For each donor, CD4 naive and CD4 memory were each given three plates, CD8 naive was given two plates, and CD8 memory was given one plate. Between about 0.8 and 9.5 billion PBMCs per donor were obtained by leukapheresis. To increase sequencing depth and limit assay-specific biases, TCR repertoire library preparation and sequencing were carried out by different laboratories using diverse techniques. What the work shows at the level of the full study, not this receptor alone: When several donors were compared, the shared fraction of clonotypes was around 5.1% for naive CD4, approximately 3.5% for naive CD8, 2% to 2.5% for memory CD4, and 0.4% for memory CD8. Because the study included a small number of donors, the genetic and exposure-history diversity represented was limited. Naive subsets generally had larger estimated clonotype richness than memory subsets did. Higher generation probabilities were observed for clonotypes shared by all four sorted-subset donors than for non-shared clonotypes. Sampling was restricted to blood, and TCR repertoires in tissue are likely to differ from TCR repertoires in blood. Incomplete sequencing was indicated by rarefaction of sorted-subset datasets, despite the large sequencing depth. Pairwise subsampling indicated that sequencing depth was expected to affect the degree of clonotype sharing among donors.

Using the deep immunoSEQ assay, TCR CDR3 regions were amplified from genomic DNA by multiplex PCR. Genomic DNA extracted from each cell subset was distributed evenly over all wells of several immunoSEQ 96-well plates, and each plate served as one replicate. For sorted subsets, each replicate PCR was loaded with roughly 200 ng genomic DNA, equivalent to 30,000 or so T cell genomes. Purified libraries were measured with a Qubit 3.0 fluorometer, size-checked on a Bioanalyzer 2100, and measured again with the KAPA Library Quantification kit. Every immunoSEQ 96-well plate was sequenced on a dedicated single-read 150-cycle Illumina NextSeq 550 flow cell. Per the source publication's procedure: Because the immunoSEQ output held only junctional sequences and lacked quality scores, the filtering could not match the filtering applied to full-length reads. Sequences were annotated with PyIR, a Python wrapper for IgBLAST v1.9, using IMGT germline references to assign V/J genes and CDR3. Reads were removed for weak V/J assignments (E-value above 1e-6), missing CDR3, stop codons, out-of-frame junctions, or ambiguous translated residues. V3J clonotypes were defined as sequences sharing the same inferred V gene, J gene, and CDR3 amino acid sequence. Percentage overlap between repertoires was computed as shared unique clonotypes divided by the size of the smaller repertoire. Richness of each repertoire was evaluated using RTK rarefaction, the Chao1 estimator, and Recon v2.1 estimates of unobserved clonotypes. OLGA was used to compute generation probabilities for all TCRbeta clonotypes that the gDNA method yielded from a handful of donors. TCRdb provides this immuneACCESS table in a form limited to in-frame rearrangements. Some clones are lacking; in checked studies, under half of them reflect an unresolved V gene, and why the rest are absent is not known. The V and J calls and the clone size are those of that table, but D and trimming were determined from the DNA. This sample gives over 950,000 clones in total; around three quarters of them show up just once. The ten biggest clones cover 0.89% of the sample.

The CDR3 has 17 amino acids, counting the end cysteine and phenylalanine. Only the CDR3 portion is preserved as DNA: 51 bases, with reading frame beginning at the first base. Sequences MNHEY (CDR1) and SMNVEV (CDR2) are obtained from the germline V gene (reference sequence). V and J lose 2 bases and 2 bases, and a span of 15 bases separates them. The chain links TRBV27 with TRBJ2-2; TRBD2 is a weak D gene call, 5 bases matching. Sequenced sample: memory CD4+ T cells from PBMCs. Taken with the paper, the label for cell subset or site translates to: CD45RA-negative fraction. This sequence was found in a man between 18 and 35 years old in good health. Some clones in this sample may be carry-over from other donors' samples. DNA sequence: TGTGCCAGCAGTTTAAGGGTGGGAGCGGCTAACACCGGGGAGCTGTTTTTT. Its protein product is CASSLRVGAANTGELFF.